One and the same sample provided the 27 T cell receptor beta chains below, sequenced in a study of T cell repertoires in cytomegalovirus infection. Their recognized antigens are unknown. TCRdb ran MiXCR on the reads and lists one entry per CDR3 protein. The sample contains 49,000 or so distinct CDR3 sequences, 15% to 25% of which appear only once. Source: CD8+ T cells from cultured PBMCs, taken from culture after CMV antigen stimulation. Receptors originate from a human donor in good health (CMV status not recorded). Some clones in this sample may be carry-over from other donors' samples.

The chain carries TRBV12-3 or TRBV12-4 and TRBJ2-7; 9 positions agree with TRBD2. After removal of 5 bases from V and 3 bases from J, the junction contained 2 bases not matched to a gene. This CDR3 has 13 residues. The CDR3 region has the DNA TGTGCCAGCAGTGTTAGCGGGAGCTACGAGCAGTACTTC. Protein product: CASSVSGSYEQYF.

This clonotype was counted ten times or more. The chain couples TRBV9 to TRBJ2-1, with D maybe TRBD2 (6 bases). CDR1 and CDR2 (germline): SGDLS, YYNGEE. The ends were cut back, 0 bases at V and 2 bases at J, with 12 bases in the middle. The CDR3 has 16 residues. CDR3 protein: CASSVVGGITYNEQFF. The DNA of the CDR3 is TGTGCCAGCAGCGTAGTCGGGGGAATTACCTACAATGAGCAGTTCTTC. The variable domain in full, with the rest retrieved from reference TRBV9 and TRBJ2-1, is DSGVTQTPKHLITATGQRVTLRCSPRSGDLSVYWYQQSLDQGLQFLIQYYNGEERAKGNILERFSAQQFPDLHSELNLSSLELGDSALYFCASSVVGGITYNEQFFGPGTRLTVL.

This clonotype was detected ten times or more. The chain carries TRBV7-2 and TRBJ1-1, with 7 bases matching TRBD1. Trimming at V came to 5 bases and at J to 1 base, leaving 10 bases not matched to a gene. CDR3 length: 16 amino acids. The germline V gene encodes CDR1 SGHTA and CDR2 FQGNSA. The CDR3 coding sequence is TGTGCCAGCAGCCCGCTGTGGACAGGAAAGAACACTGAAGCTTTCTTT. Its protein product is CASSPLWTGKNTEAFF.

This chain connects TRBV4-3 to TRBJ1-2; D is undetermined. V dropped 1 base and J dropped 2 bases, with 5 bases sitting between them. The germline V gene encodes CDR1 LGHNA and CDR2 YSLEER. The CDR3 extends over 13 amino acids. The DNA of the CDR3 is TGCGCCAGCAGCCAAGCAACCAACTATGGCTACACCTTC. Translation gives CASSQATNYGYTF.

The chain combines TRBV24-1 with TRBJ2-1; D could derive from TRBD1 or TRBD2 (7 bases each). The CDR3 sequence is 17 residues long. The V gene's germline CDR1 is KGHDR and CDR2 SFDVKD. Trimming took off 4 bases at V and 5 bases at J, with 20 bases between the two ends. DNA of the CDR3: TGTGCCACCAGTGACTGGGGAGGGGACAGCCACGACAATGAGCAGTTCTTC. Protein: CATSDWGGDSHDNEQFF.

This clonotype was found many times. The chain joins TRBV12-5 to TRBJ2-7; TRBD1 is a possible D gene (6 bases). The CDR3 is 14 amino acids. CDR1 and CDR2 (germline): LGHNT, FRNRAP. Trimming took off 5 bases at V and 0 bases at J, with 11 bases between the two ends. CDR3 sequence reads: CASGLGGSSYEQYF. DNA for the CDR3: TGTGCTAGTGGTCTAGGGGGAAGCTCCTACGAGCAGTACTTC.

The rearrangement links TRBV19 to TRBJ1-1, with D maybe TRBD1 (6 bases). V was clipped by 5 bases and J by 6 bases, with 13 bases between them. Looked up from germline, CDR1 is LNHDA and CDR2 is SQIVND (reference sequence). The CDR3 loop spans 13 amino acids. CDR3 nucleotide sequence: TGTGCCAGTAGTGGGGCAGGGGATCCTGAAGCTTTCTTT. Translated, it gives CASSGAGDPEAFF.

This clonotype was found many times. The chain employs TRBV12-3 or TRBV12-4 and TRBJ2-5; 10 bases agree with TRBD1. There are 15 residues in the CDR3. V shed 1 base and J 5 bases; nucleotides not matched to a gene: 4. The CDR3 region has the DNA TGTGCCAGCAGTTTAGGCGGACAGGGGGTCGAGACCCAGTACTTC. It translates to CASSLGGQGVETQYF.

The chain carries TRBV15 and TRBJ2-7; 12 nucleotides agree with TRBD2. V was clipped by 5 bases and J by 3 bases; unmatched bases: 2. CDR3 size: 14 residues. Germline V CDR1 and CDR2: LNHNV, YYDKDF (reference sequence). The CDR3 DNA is TGTGCCACCAGCCCGGGACTAGCGGGCTACGAGCAGTACTTC. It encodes CATSPGLAGYEQYF.

In nucleotides, the CDR3 is TGTGCCAGCAGCGTTGGGCCAATCACAGATACGCAGTATTTT. It specifies CASSVGPITDTQYF. The chain carries TRBV9 and TRBJ2-3; D uncertain. CDR3 size: 14 residues. V lost 2 bases and J lost 2, with 9 bases in between. The V gene's germline CDR1 is SGDLS and CDR2 YYNGEE. The variable domain in full, with the rest retrieved from reference TRBV9 and TRBJ2-3, is DSGVTQTPKHLITATGQRVTLRCSPRSGDLSVYWYQQSLDQGLQFLIQYYNGEERAKGNILERFSAQQFPDLHSELNLSSLELGDSALYFCASSVGPITDTQYFGPGTRLTVL.

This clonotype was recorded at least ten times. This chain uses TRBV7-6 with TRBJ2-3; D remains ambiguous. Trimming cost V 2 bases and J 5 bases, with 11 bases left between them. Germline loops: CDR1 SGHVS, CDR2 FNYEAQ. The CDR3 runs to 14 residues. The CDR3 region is CASSLRTEEDTQYF. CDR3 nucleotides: TGTGCCAGCAGCTTACGCACAGAAGAAGATACGCAGTATTTT.

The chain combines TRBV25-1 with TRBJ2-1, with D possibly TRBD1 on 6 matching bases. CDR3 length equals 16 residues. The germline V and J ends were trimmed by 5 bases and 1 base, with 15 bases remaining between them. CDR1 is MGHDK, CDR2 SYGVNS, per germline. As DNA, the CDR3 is TGTGCCAGCAGTATACGGACAGAGACTTCCTACAATGAGCAGTTCTTC. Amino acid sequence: CASSIRTETSYNEQFF.

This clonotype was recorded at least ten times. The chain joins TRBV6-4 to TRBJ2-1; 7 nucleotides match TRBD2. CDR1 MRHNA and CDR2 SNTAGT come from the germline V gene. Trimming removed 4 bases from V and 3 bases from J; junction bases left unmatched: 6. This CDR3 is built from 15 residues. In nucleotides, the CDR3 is TGTGCCAGCAGTGGGGACGGGGAGGGCTACAATGAGCAGTTCTTC. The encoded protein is CASSGDGEGYNEQFF.

CDR3 loop: CATSPRTDNEQFF. For the CDR3, the DNA is TGTGCCACCAGCCCCCGGACAGACAATGAGCAGTTCTTC. The chain employs TRBV15 and TRBJ2-1; perhaps TRBD1 as D (6 bases). Trimming pared 5 bases from V and 5 bases from J, leaving 10 bases between. Germline CDR1 is LNHNV and CDR2 is YYDKDF (reference sequence). The CDR3 runs 13 residues.

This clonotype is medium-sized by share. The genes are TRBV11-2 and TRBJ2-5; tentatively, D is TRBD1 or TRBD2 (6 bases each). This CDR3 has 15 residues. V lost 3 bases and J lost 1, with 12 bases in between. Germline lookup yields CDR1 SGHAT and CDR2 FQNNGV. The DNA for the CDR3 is TGTGCCAGCAGCTTTTGGGGGGCGCCCCAAGAGACCCAGTACTTC. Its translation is CASSFWGAPQETQYF. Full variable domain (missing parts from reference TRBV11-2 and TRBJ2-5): EAGVAQSPRYKIIEKRQSVAFWCNPISGHATLYWYQQILGQGPKLLIQFQNNGVVDDSQLPKDRFSAERLKGVDSTLKIQPAKLEDSAVYLCASSFWGAPQETQYFGPGTRLLVL.

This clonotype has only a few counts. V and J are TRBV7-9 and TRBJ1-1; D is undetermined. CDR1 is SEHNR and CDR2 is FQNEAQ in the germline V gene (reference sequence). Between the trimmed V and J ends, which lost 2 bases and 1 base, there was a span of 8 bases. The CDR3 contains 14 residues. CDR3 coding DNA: TGTGCCAGCAGCTTAAAGCAGGCGAACACTGAAGCTTTCTTT. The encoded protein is CASSLKQANTEAFF.

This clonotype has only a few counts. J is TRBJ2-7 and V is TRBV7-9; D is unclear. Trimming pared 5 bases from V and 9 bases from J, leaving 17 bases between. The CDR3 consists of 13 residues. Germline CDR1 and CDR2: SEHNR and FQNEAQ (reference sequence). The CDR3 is CASSPPTSRVQYF. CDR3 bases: TGTGCCAGCAGCCCCCCTACTTCAAGGGTGCAGTACTTC.

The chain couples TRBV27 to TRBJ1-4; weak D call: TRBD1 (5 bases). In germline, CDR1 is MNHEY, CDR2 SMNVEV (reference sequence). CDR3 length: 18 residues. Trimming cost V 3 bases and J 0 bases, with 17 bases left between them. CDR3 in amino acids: CASSLGGGWAATNEKLFF. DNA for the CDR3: TGTGCCAGCAGTTTGGGCGGGGGATGGGCTGCAACTAATGAAAAACTGTTTTTT.

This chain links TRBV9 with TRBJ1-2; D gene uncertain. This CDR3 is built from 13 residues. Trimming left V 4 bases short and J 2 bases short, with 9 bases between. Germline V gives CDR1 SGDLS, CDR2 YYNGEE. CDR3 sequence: CASSLRVNYGYTF. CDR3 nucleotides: TGTGCCAGCAGCTTGAGGGTGAACTATGGCTACACCTTC.

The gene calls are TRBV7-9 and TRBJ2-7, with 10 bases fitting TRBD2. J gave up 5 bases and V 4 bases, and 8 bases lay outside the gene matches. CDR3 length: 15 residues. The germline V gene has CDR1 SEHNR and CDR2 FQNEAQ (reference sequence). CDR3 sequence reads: CASSSASGSGHEQYF. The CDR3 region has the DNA TGTGCCAGCAGCTCAGCTAGCGGGAGTGGGCACGAGCAGTACTTC.

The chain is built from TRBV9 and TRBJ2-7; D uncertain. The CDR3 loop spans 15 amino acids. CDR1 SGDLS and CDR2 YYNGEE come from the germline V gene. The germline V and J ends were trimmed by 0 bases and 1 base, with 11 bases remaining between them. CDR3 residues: CASSVGEDQSYEQYF. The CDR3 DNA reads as TGTGCCAGCAGCGTAGGAGAGGATCAGTCCTACGAGCAGTACTTC.

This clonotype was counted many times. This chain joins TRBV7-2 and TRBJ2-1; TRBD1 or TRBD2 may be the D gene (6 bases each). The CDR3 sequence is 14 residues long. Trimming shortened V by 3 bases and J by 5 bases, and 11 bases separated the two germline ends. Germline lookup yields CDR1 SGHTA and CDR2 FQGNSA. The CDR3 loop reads CASSLLGGNNEQFF. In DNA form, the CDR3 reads TGTGCCAGCAGCTTGCTAGGGGGGAACAATGAGCAGTTCTTC.

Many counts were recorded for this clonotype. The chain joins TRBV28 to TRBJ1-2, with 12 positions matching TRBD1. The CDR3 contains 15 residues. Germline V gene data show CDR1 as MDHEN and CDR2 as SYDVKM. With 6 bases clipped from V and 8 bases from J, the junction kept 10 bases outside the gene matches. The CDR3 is CASSVPGQGALGYTF. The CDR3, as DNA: TGTGCCAGCAGCGTACCGGGACAGGGGGCGTTGGGCTACACCTTC.

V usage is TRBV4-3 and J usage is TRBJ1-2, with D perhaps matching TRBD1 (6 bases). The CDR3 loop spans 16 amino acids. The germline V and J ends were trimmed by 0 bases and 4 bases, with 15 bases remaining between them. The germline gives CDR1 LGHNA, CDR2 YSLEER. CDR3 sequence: CASSQDLEGGGYGYTF. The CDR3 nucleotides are TGCGCCAGCAGCCAAGATCTTGAGGGGGGTGGCTATGGCTACACCTTC.

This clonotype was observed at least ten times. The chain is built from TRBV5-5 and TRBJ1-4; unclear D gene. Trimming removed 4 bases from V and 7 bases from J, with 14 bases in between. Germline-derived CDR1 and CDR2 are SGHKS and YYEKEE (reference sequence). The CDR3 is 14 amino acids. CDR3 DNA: TGTGCCAGCAGCCCCCAGGTGGGCGGTGAAAAACTGTTTTTT. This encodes CASSPQVGGEKLFF.

CDR3 in amino acids: CASSIGWDRGQFGELFF. For the CDR3, the DNA is TGTGCCAGTAGTATAGGGTGGGACAGGGGGCAGTTCGGGGAGCTGTTTTTT. The chain recombines TRBV19 with TRBJ2-2; 12 nucleotides line up with TRBD1. This CDR3 comprises 17 residues. V was pared by 1 base and J by 7 bases, with 7 bases of the junction left unmatched. CDR1 LNHDA and CDR2 SQIVND come from the germline V gene (reference sequence).

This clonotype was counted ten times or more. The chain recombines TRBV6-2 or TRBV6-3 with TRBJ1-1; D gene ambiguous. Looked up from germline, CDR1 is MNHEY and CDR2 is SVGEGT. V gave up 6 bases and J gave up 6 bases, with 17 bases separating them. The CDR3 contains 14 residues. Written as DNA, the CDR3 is TGTGCCAGCAGCTGGACTAGGAGGCGGCCTGAAGCTTTCTTT. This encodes CASSWTRRRPEAFF.